One and the same sample provided the 24 T cell receptor beta chains below, sequenced in a study of CD8 T cells in Susac syndrome. An input of about 0.5 to 1 ug of RNA was subjected to reverse transcription using random hexamers. TCRdb fed the immunoSEQ multiplex PCR reads into MiXCR, producing one record per CDR3 protein. Here the sample spans about 210,000 distinct CDR3 sequences, 85% to 95% being singletons. The sample consisted of CD4+ T cells from PBMCs. The receptors originated from a human donor in good health.

The chain couples TRBV20-1 to TRBJ1-5; D call uncertain. Germline CDR1 DFQATT, CDR2 SNEGSKA (reference sequence). The CDR3 totals 13 residues. The V end lost 5 bases, the J end lost 3 bases, and 11 bases lay between the germline ends. CDR3 amino acids: CSAWTGNNQPQHF. CDR3 bases: TGCAGTGCTTGGACCGGGAACAATCAGCCCCAGCATTTT.

This clonotype was seen only once. The gene calls are TRBV7-2 and TRBJ1-1; D perhaps matches TRBD1 (5 bases). V lost 5 bases and J 1 base, leaving 11 bases between the germline ends. The CDR3 loop spans 14 amino acids. From germline, CDR1 is SGHTA and CDR2 FQGNSA. The CDR3 sequence: CASSPGGANTEAFF. As DNA, the CDR3 is TGTGCCAGCAGCCCCGGCGGGGCGAACACTGAAGCTTTCTTT.

The J gene is TRBJ2-1, the V gene TRBV12-3 or TRBV12-4; 9 bases map to TRBD1. The CDR3 covers 15 residues. Trimming removed 5 bases from V and 6 bases from J; junction bases left unmatched: 8. The CDR3: CASSPRGDRVNEQFF. CDR3 in DNA: TGTGCCAGCAGTCCTAGGGGGGACAGGGTCAATGAGCAGTTCTTC.

This rearrangement joins TRBV19 to TRBJ2-2; 9 bases map to TRBD2. The CDR3 loop spans 17 amino acids. The V and J ends lost 4 bases and 0 bases, in that order; junction bases with no gene match: 6. Germline V CDR1 and CDR2: LNHDA, SQIVND (reference sequence). CDR3: CASSRSGGLTNTGELFF. CDR3 DNA sequence: TGTGCCAGTAGTAGGAGCGGGGGGCTGACGAACACCGGGGAGCTGTTTTTT.

V is TRBV18 and J is TRBJ2-7; 8 positions agree with TRBD1. Germline CDR1 is KGHSH and CDR2 is LQKENI. The CDR3 spans 14 residues. Here the CDR3 reads CASSPRAGGYEHYV. The CDR3 nucleotides read TGTGCCAGCTCACCACGGGCAGGGGGCTACGAGCATTACGTC.

V and J are TRBV28 and TRBJ1-1, with a possible D match to TRBD1 (5 bases). Deletions cut 7 bases from V and 8 bases from J, with 14 bases between. Germline loops: CDR1 MDHEN, CDR2 SYDVKM. The CDR3 length is 12 residues. The CDR3 reads CASMSRVPEAFF. For the CDR3, the DNA is TGTGCCAGCATGAGCAGGGTTCCCGAAGCTTTCTTT.

The chain uses TRBV7-2 and TRBJ2-5, with 12 bases lining up with TRBD1. Per germline, CDR1 SGHTA and CDR2 FQGNSA. Germline trimming cut 5 bases from V and 5 bases from J; bases unmatched to any gene: 9. The CDR3 covers 16 residues. This CDR3 is CASSMGQGASGETQYF. In DNA, the CDR3 is TGTGCCAGCAGCATGGGACAGGGGGCGAGTGGGGAGACCCAGTACTTC.

The J gene is TRBJ1-1, the V gene TRBV30; 8 positions match TRBD1. The CDR3 extends over 15 amino acids. Germline V CDR1 and CDR2: GTSNPN, SVGIG (reference sequence). Trimming cost V 0 bases and J 1 base; bases outside gene matches: 4. This chain's CDR3 is CAWSVLRGRNTEAFF. CDR3 nucleotides: TGTGCCTGGAGTGTACTCAGGGGGCGGAACACTGAAGCTTTCTTT. Combining the CDR3 with reference TRBV30 and TRBJ1-1 gives the whole variable domain SQTIHQWPATLVQPVGSPLSLECTVEGTSNPNLYWYRQAAGRGLQLLFYSVGIGQISSEVPQNLSASRPQDRQFILSSKKLLLSDSGFYLCAWSVLRGRNTEAFFGQGTRLTVV.

The chain uses TRBV19 and TRBJ2-1, with D perhaps TRBD1 (6 bases). The CDR3 sequence is 13 residues long. V gave up 8 bases and J gave up 4 bases, with 12 bases separating them. The germline gives CDR1 LNHDA, CDR2 SQIVND (reference sequence). The DNA of the CDR3 is TGTGCCAGTCGCCAGGACAGTTACAATGAGCAGTTCTTC. The encoded protein is CASRQDSYNEQFF. The full variable domain, with the rest looked up from reference TRBV19 and TRBJ2-1, is DGGITQSPKYLFRKEGQNVTLSCEQNLNHDAMYWYRQDPGQGLRLIYYSQIVNDFQKGDIAEGYSVSREKKESFPLTVTSAQKNPTAFYLCASRQDSYNEQFFGPGTRLTVL.

The gene calls are TRBV7-6 and TRBJ2-3; 11 positions agree with TRBD2. The J segment lost 0 bases and the V segment lost 2 bases, leaving 7 bases of the junction unmatched. This CDR3 is 18 amino acids long. Germline assignment: CDR1 SGHVS and CDR2 FNYEAQ. For the CDR3, the DNA is TGTGCCAGCAGCTTAACTAGCGGGGGTATCTCTAGCACAGATACGCAGTATTTT. This codes for CASSLTSGGISSTDTQYF.

The chain carries TRBV19 and TRBJ1-1; D gene unclear. V lost 4 bases and J lost 4, with 13 bases in between. The CDR3 length is 14 residues. The germline CDR1 and CDR2 sequences are LNHDA and SQIVND (reference sequence). Here the CDR3 reads CASSTHRGSTEAFF. For the CDR3, the DNA is TGTGCCAGTAGTACCCACCGGGGTTCCACTGAAGCTTTCTTT.

V is TRBV9 and J is TRBJ1-3, with D hard to call. The CDR3 is made up of 13 amino acids. Trimming cost V 0 bases and J 3 bases, with 4 bases left between them. CDR1 SGDLS and CDR2 YYNGEE come from the germline V gene. CDR3 amino acids: CASSVDIGNTIYF. The CDR3 DNA reads TGTGCCAGCAGCGTAGATATTGGAAACACCATATATTTT.

V usage is TRBV7-2 and J usage is TRBJ1-2; D might be TRBD1 (5 bases). V was trimmed by 7 bases and J by 1 base, leaving 13 bases between them. Germline V CDR1 and CDR2: SGHTA, FQGNSA. The CDR3 has 14 amino acids. The DNA for the CDR3 is TGTGCCAGCACGCGAAGAGGGGATAACTATGGCTACACCTTC. It specifies CASTRRGDNYGYTF.

The chain is built from TRBV7-2 and TRBJ2-5, with D maybe TRBD2 (6 bases). V lost 5 bases, J lost 4 bases, and 17 bases lay in between. CDR1 is SGHTA and CDR2 is FQGNSA in the germline V gene. The CDR3 extends over 15 amino acids. The CDR3 spells CASSPPGGSRETQYF. Here the CDR3 DNA reads TGTGCCAGCAGCCCCCCCGGGGGATCCCGAGAGACCCAGTACTTC.

This chain uses TRBV20-1 with TRBJ1-1; tentatively, D is TRBD1 (6 bases). Germline V lookup: CDR1 DFQATT, CDR2 SNEGSKA (reference sequence). This CDR3 has 15 residues. The V and J ends lost 0 bases and 4 bases respectively, with 15 bases between them. The CDR3: CSARDWQGMITEAFF. CDR3 coding DNA: TGCAGTGCTAGAGATTGGCAGGGGATGATCACTGAAGCTTTCTTT.

The chain combines TRBV6-1 with TRBJ2-5; D not resolved. Germline CDR1 reads MNHNS; CDR2 reads SASEGT. Between the trimmed V and J ends, which lost 6 bases and 5 bases, there was a span of 13 bases. CDR3 length: 13 amino acids. The CDR3 region is CASSFDRTETQYF. The CDR3 nucleotides are TGTGCCAGCAGCTTCGATCGGACGGAGACCCAGTACTTC.

The chain links TRBV2 to TRBJ1-2; the D gene is possibly TRBD1 (6 bases). V gave up 10 bases and J gave up 6 bases, with 27 bases separating them. From germline, CDR1 is SNHLY and CDR2 FYNNEI. There are 16 residues in the CDR3. The chain's CDR3 is CATAPPGIRGTDGYTF. CDR3 DNA: TGTGCCACCGCACCACCCGGTATCAGGGGTACTGATGGCTACACCTTC.

The rearrangement joins TRBV12-3 or TRBV12-4 to TRBJ2-1, with 14 bases that match TRBD2. V dropped 3 bases and J dropped 6; count of bases not matched to a gene: 7. CDR3 size: 17 residues. This chain's CDR3 is CASSFWTSGRQGNEQFF. The CDR3 region has the DNA TGTGCCAGCAGTTTCTGGACTAGCGGGAGGCAAGGCAATGAGCAGTTCTTC.

J is TRBJ2-1 and V is TRBV5-6, with 10 bases identical to TRBD2. With V trimmed by 4 bases and J by 9 bases, 13 bases remained unmatched. The germline V gene encodes CDR1 SGHDT and CDR2 YYEEEE. The CDR3 spans 16 residues. CDR3 bases: TGTGCCAGCAGCCCCCCTCGGAGCGGGGGGGCCGGTGAGCAGTTCTTC. It translates to CASSPPRSGGAGEQFF.

The chain recombines TRBV5-6 with TRBJ1-5; TRBD1 matches 10 bases. Germline V gives CDR1 SGHDT, CDR2 YYEEEE. CDR3 size: 17 residues. With 4 bases clipped from V and 4 bases from J, the junction kept 11 bases outside the gene matches. CDR3 nucleotides: TGTGCCAGCAGCATACGGGGGGGGACAGGGGCTAATCAGCCCCAGCATTTT. It translates to CASSIRGGTGANQPQHF.

The chain joins TRBV7-2 to TRBJ1-3, with D unclear. The CDR3 has 12 residues. Germline loops: CDR1 SGHTA, CDR2 FQGNSA. Trimming shortened V by 5 bases and J by 4 bases, and 6 bases separated the two germline ends. The CDR3 DNA sequence: TGTGCCAGCAGCCGGGCAGGAAACACCATATATTTT. This translates into CASSRAGNTIYF.

CDR3 sequence reads: CSARGSTDYGYTF. In DNA form, the CDR3 reads TGCAGTGCTAGAGGCTCGACGGACTATGGCTACACCTTC. The chain uses TRBV20-1 and TRBJ1-2; D is uncertain. Trimming removed 1 base from V and 3 bases from J, with 9 bases in between. CDR1 and CDR2 from the germline V gene are DFQATT and SNEGSKA (reference sequence). CDR3 length equals 13 residues.

The CDR3 is CASSHTRDGYTF. DNA for the CDR3: TGTGCCAGTAGTCACACAAGGGATGGCTACACCTTC. This chain links TRBV19 with TRBJ1-2; no clear D. This CDR3 is 12 amino acids long. Germline values: CDR1 LNHDA, CDR2 SQIVND (reference sequence). Trimming left V 5 bases short and J 6 bases short, with 10 bases between.

This clonotype was counted between two and nine times. V usage is TRBV9 and J usage is TRBJ1-3, with 8 bases that match TRBD1. Germline V gene data show CDR1 as SGDLS and CDR2 as YYNGEE. This CDR3 is 15 amino acids long. V trimming: 1 base; J trimming: 4 bases; junction bases outside the gene matches: 4. The CDR3 nucleotides are TGTGCCAGCAGCGTAAGCGGACAGGGCGGAAACACCATATATTTT. Its protein product is CASSVSGQGGNTIYF.